This T cell receptor beta chain was obtained from a study of blood T cell repertoires in COVID-19. Study-wide background: The origin of the acute and convalescent COVID-19 samples was the United States, Italy and Spain.

Original methodology: Scientists estimated how many nucleated cells there were by amplifying reference gene primers. The method was immunoSEQ multiplex PCR; TCRdb's version includes in-frame clones alone and lacks a portion of them. The V and J calls and clone size were taken over from that table, and D and trimming were inferred from the DNA. Of around 300,000 clones in the sample, about 85% were seen once. J lost 11 bases, V lost 6 bases, and 16 bases had no gene match. The CDR3 contains 14 residues. Germline CDR1 and CDR2: MDHEN and SYDVKM. Donors in Cohort 3 counted as recovered after two negative PCRs, clearance, or symptom resolution.

V usage is TRBV28 and J usage is TRBJ2-7, with 7 bases aligning to TRBD1. The TCR originated in a woman aged 45-65 years who had recovered from COVID-19. The specimen sequenced was PBMCs or T cells enriched from blood (not recorded which). The CDR3 spells CASRLGQDSGHKYF. For the CDR3, the DNA is TGTGCCAGCAGATTAGGACAGGATTCGGGGCACAAGTACTTC.